These 13 T cell receptor beta chains came from one sample sequenced in a study of shared clonotypes between healthy human individuals. Profiling relied on immunoSEQ multiplex PCR, and the TCRdb table lists in-frame clones only, not all of them. The sample holds millions of clones, around 95% seen once. The sample comprised naive CD4+ T cells sorted from blood. Indicated subset: CD45RA+ positively selected. These receptors were collected from a man younger than 30 in good health.

J is TRBJ2-3 and V is TRBV10-1; 9 bases map to TRBD2. V dropped 3 bases and J dropped 0; count of bases not matched to a gene: 7. The CDR3 runs 17 residues. Germline V gene data show CDR1 as WNHNN and CDR2 as SYGVQD (reference sequence). DNA of the CDR3: TGCGCCAGCAGTGAAGGAGGCGGGAGGGATAGCACAGATACGCAGTATTTT. Translation: CASSEGGGRDSTDTQYF.

This sequence joins TRBV4-2 and TRBJ1-1; 9 bases agree with TRBD1. The J segment lost 3 bases and the V segment lost 3 bases, leaving 2 bases of the junction unmatched. The germline CDR1 and CDR2 sequences are LGHNA and YNFKEQ. The CDR3 spans 14 residues. The CDR3 nucleotides are TGTGCCAGCAGCCAGACAGGGGGGTACACTGAAGCTTTCTTT. The encoded protein is CASSQTGGYTEAFF.

The genes are TRBV18 and TRBJ2-1, with 9 bases identical to TRBD2. The V gene's germline CDR1 is KGHSH and CDR2 LQKENI. V lost 6 bases and J lost 6; bases outside the gene matches: 18. The CDR3 has 18 amino acids. The CDR3 DNA reads TGTGCCAGCTCTCGCCGATCTTTAGCGGGAGTAGGAAGCAATGAGCAGTTCTTC. Its translation: CASSRRSLAGVGSNEQFF.

In regard to this clone: The sample carries other DNA sequences with the same CDR3. V gene TRBV30 combines with J gene TRBJ1-1; 9 nucleotides agree with TRBD1. The V gene's germline CDR1 is GTSNPN and CDR2 SVGIG (reference sequence). Trimming at V came to 5 bases and at J to 4 bases, leaving 5 bases not matched to a gene. CDR3 length: 13 residues. The CDR3 coding sequence is TGTGCCTGGGCCAGACAGGGGGGCACTGAAGCTTTCTTT. Its protein is CAWARQGGTEAFF.

This clone was detected only once. This may be a read error: a much more frequent sequence differs by one nucleotide. Other DNA sequences in the sample encode the same CDR3. The chain recombines TRBV2 with TRBJ2-7, with 7 bases identical to TRBD2. The V and J ends lost 5 bases and 7 bases, in that order; junction bases with no gene match: 11. The CDR3 covers 14 residues. Germline V gene sequence: CDR1 SNHLY, CDR2 FYNNEI. The CDR3 DNA reads TGTGCCAGCAGTAGCGGGACGCCAGATGATGAGCAGTACTTC. Translated: CASSSGTPDDEQYF.

This clone came up once. Other DNA sequences in this sample translate to the same CDR3. Here the CDR3 reads CASSYRRTDTQYF. The CDR3 DNA follows: TGTGCCAGCAGTTACAGACGCACAGATACGCAGTATTTT. The chain combines TRBV6-6 with TRBJ2-3; D ambiguous. The length of the CDR3 is 13 residues. Trimming took off 2 bases at V and 1 base at J, with 4 bases between the two ends. Per germline, CDR1 MNHNY and CDR2 SVGAGI (reference sequence).

The chain employs TRBV18 and TRBJ2-3, with TRBD1 identical over 8 bases. CDR1 KGHSH and CDR2 LQKENI come from the germline V gene. This CDR3 is built from 15 residues. V was clipped by 3 bases and J by 2 bases; unmatched bases: 4. CDR3 sequence reads: CASSPRGQVTDTQYF. The CDR3 region has the DNA TGTGCCAGCTCACCCAGGGGACAGGTCACAGATACGCAGTATTTT.

The chain carries TRBV28 and TRBJ1-5; D ambiguous. Germline V CDR1 and CDR2: MDHEN, SYDVKM. V was trimmed by 4 bases and J by 5 bases, leaving 15 bases between them. The length of the CDR3 is 15 residues. The CDR3 sequence: CASSSEQAGDQPQHF. CDR3 DNA: TGTGCCAGCAGTTCTGAACAAGCCGGTGATCAGCCCCAGCATTTT. The full variable domain, completed using reference TRBV28 and TRBJ1-5, is DVKVTQSSRYLVKRTGEKVFLECVQDMDHENMFWYRQDPGLGLRLIYFSYDVKMKEKGDIPEGYSVSREKKERFSLILESASTNQTSMYLCASSSEQAGDQPQHFGDGTRLSIL.

As for this clone: This sample also contains other DNA sequences that code for the same CDR3. The chain carries TRBV10-3 and TRBJ2-3; D gene uncertain. CDR1 is ENHRY and CDR2 is SYGVKD in the germline V gene. Trimming left V 2 bases short and J 5 bases short, with 5 bases between. The CDR3 is 12 amino acids. The CDR3 DNA sequence: TGTGCCATCAGTGAGGGCGGAGATACGCAGTATTTT. Residues: CAISEGGDTQYF.

Concerning this clone itself: Other nucleotide sequences in the sample specify the same CDR3. The chain combines TRBV5-1 with TRBJ1-5; D possibly corresponds to TRBD1 (5 bases). Trimming pared 0 bases from V and 1 base from J, leaving 8 bases between. The CDR3 extends over 15 amino acids. Germline V gives CDR1 SGHRS, CDR2 YFSETQ. Here the CDR3 reads CASSLAGASNQPQHF. In DNA form, the CDR3 reads TGCGCCAGCAGCTTGGCCGGGGCCAGCAATCAGCCCCAGCATTTT.

This clone showed up just once. CDR3 nucleotide sequence: TGCGCCAGCACAACAGGGGTCGCGACTAATGAAAAACTGTTTTTT. It translates to CASTTGVATNEKLFF. The chain employs TRBV5-1 and TRBJ1-4, with 7 bases lining up with TRBD1. Losses at the gene ends were 6 bases for V and 2 bases for J; bases not matched to a gene: 7. The CDR3 runs 15 residues. The germline V gene has CDR1 SGHRS and CDR2 YFSETQ.

J is TRBJ1-2 and V is TRBV4-3; D unresolved. This CDR3 has 13 amino acids. V lost 0 bases and J lost 3, with 5 bases in between. CDR1 LGHNA and CDR2 YSLEER come from the germline V gene. CDR3 DNA sequence: TGCGCCAGCAGCCAAGAGGTTCACTATGGCTACACCTTC. The encoded protein is CASSQEVHYGYTF.

Here the CDR3 DNA reads TGTGCCAGCAGCTTAGGGACTAGCGGGACTAGCACAGATACGCAGTATTTT. It specifies CASSLGTSGTSTDTQYF. This chain links TRBV7-9 with TRBJ2-3; TRBD2 agrees at 12 bases. V dropped 1 base and J dropped 0; count of bases not matched to a gene: 2. The V gene's germline CDR1 is SEHNR and CDR2 FQNEAQ (reference sequence). The CDR3 contains 17 residues.